Following are 21 T cell receptor beta chains from one sample sequenced in a study of cytomegalovirus exposure and HLA in healthy donors. In the PCR, 60 Vbeta and 13 Jbeta primers were used. TCRdb keeps only in-frame clones here, not all; method: immunoSEQ multiplex PCR. The profile shows roughly 130,000 clones, roughly 78% of them singletons. Sequencing used PBMCs. These receptors originate from a male donor in good health and CMV-seronegative.

The chain employs TRBV14 and TRBJ1-3; the D is unclear. The germline V gene has CDR1 SGHDN and CDR2 FVKESK. V shed 1 base and J shed 0 bases, with 13 bases lying between them. The CDR3 runs to 17 residues. CDR3 bases: TGTGCCAGCAGCCAAGTTTTCGGGTCCATCTCTGGAAACACCATATATTTT. Translation: CASSQVFGSISGNTIYF.

The chain links TRBV6-1 to TRBJ2-3; maybe TRBD1 (5 bases). The CDR3 sequence is 15 residues long. From germline, CDR1 is MNHNS and CDR2 SASEGT. Trimming cost V 1 base and J 4 bases, with 12 bases left between them. The CDR3 sequence: CASSEVAGYADTQYF. The DNA of the CDR3 is TGTGCCAGCAGTGAAGTGGCAGGGTATGCAGATACGCAGTATTTT.

The chain employs TRBV7-8 and TRBJ1-2, with 8 nucleotides matching TRBD1. CDR1 and CDR2 (germline): SGHVS, FQNEAQ. The CDR3 sequence is 16 residues long. After removal of 0 bases from V and 2 bases from J, the junction contained 5 bases not matched to a gene. The CDR3 DNA sequence: TGTGCCAGCAGCTTAGCCAGGACAGGGTGGAACTATGGCTACACCTTC. Protein: CASSLARTGWNYGYTF. Based on the CDR3 plus reference TRBV7-8 and TRBJ1-2, the full variable domain is GAGVSQSPRYKVAKRGQDVALRCDPISGHVSLFWYQQALGQGPEFLTYFQNEAQLDKSGLPSDRFFAERPEGSVSTLKIQRTQQEDSAVYLCASSLARTGWNYGYTFGSGTRLTVV.

A remark on this clone: An end of the junction does not agree with germline; a read error may underlie this. The chain combines TRBV4-1 with TRBJ2-3, with no clear D. The CDR3 is made up of 16 amino acids. Germline V gene sequence: CDR1 MGHRA, CDR2 YSYEKL. The CDR3 here is CASSQAGISSTDTQYF. The CDR3 DNA sequence: TGCGCCAGCAGTCAAGCCGGTATTTCCAGCACAGATACGCAGTATTTT.

This clone was counted a few times. V usage is TRBV5-6 and J usage is TRBJ2-6; D unclear. The V gene's germline CDR1 is SGHDT and CDR2 YYEEEE. The CDR3 loop spans 15 amino acids. Between the trimmed V and J ends, which lost 0 bases and 0 bases, there was a span of 4 bases. Here the CDR3 reads CASSLAGSGANVLTF. The DNA of the CDR3 is TGTGCCAGCAGCTTGGCGGGCTCTGGGGCCAACGTCCTGACTTTC.

This clone was recorded only once. The rearrangement links TRBV5-1 to TRBJ1-2; D is unclear. V was clipped by 5 bases and J by 3 bases, with 8 bases between them. The length of the CDR3 is 12 residues. Germline V gene data show CDR1 as SGHRS and CDR2 as YFSETQ. CDR3 residues: CASSPQDYGYTF. The CDR3 DNA is TGCGCCAGCAGTCCTCAGGACTATGGCTACACCTTC.

The chain recombines TRBV11-2 with TRBJ1-2; tentative D call: TRBD1 (5 bases). Per germline, CDR1 SGHAT and CDR2 FQNNGV. The germline V and J ends were trimmed by 1 base and 2 bases, with 5 bases remaining between them. This CDR3 region has 13 residues. The CDR3 sequence: CASSLAGNYGYTF. DNA of the CDR3: TGTGCCAGCAGCTTAGCAGGGAACTATGGCTACACCTTC.

This chain joins TRBV9 and TRBJ1-2; 11 bases fit TRBD1. V was pared by 4 bases and J by 2 bases, with 4 bases of the junction left unmatched. The V gene's germline CDR1 is SGDLS and CDR2 YYNGEE. This CDR3 region has 15 residues. DNA for the CDR3: TGTGCCAGCAGCCCGGGGACAGGGGGGAACTATGGCTACACCTTC. Encoded protein: CASSPGTGGNYGYTF.

This chain joins TRBV30 and TRBJ2-5; 10 bases map to TRBD1. Germline values: CDR1 GTSNPN, CDR2 SVGIG (reference sequence). The CDR3 contains 15 residues. The V and J ends lost 3 bases and 5 bases, in that order; junction bases with no gene match: 9. DNA for the CDR3: TGTGCCTGGAGATTCCGGGACAGGGGATTTGAGACCCAGTACTTC. Translation: CAWRFRDRGFETQYF.

J is TRBJ2-1 and V is TRBV6-5; TRBD2 aligns across 9 bases. The CDR3 totals 15 residues. From germline, CDR1 is MNHEY and CDR2 SVGAGI. The V and J ends lost 0 bases and 6 bases, in that order; junction bases with no gene match: 3. The CDR3 region is CASSYSGREGNEQFF. The CDR3 DNA sequence: TGTGCCAGCAGTTACTCTGGGCGGGAGGGCAATGAGCAGTTCTTC.

The rearrangement uses TRBV14 and TRBJ1-6; no clear D. In germline, CDR1 is SGHDN, CDR2 FVKESK. V lost 4 bases, J lost 7 bases, and 14 bases lay in between. This CDR3 comprises 15 residues. The CDR3 DNA sequence: TGTGCCAGCAGCCCCGTGGAGGGATCCAATTCACCCCTCCACTTT. It specifies CASSPVEGSNSPLHF.

This clone was seen only a few times. The chain is built from TRBV18 and TRBJ1-1, with D possibly matching TRBD1 (5 bases). The length of the CDR3 is 15 residues. Germline values: CDR1 KGHSH, CDR2 LQKENI. The V and J ends lost 1 base and 4 bases respectively, with 13 bases between them. CDR3 in amino acids: CASSPLEGVSTEAFF. Here the CDR3 DNA reads TGTGCCAGCTCACCACTGGAAGGGGTATCCACTGAAGCTTTCTTT. Full variable domain (rest looked up from reference TRBV18 and TRBJ1-1): NAGVMQNPRHLVRRRGQEARLRCSPMKGHSHVYWYRQLPEEGLKFMVYLQKENIIDESGMPKERFSAEFPKEGPSILRIQQVVRGDSAAYFCASSPLEGVSTEAFFGQGTRLTVV.

With regard to this clone: A read error may produce the germline difference seen at one junction end. This CDR3 is also generated by other DNA sequences in the sample. The chain combines TRBV18 with TRBJ2-7, with D perhaps matching TRBD1 (6 bases). The germline CDR1 and CDR2 sequences are KGHSH and LQKENI. The CDR3 contains 16 residues. DNA of the CDR3: TGTGCCAGCTCACCAGGATCATTACAGGGCTCCTATGAGCAGTACTTC. Translated: CASSPGSLQGSYEQYF.

There are a few counts of this clone. The rearrangement uses TRBV2 and TRBJ1-2; unclear D gene. The germline gives CDR1 SNHLY, CDR2 FYNNEI. The length of the CDR3 is 12 residues. V was cut by 6 bases and J by 1 base, with 6 bases left in between. The CDR3 here is CASSSDNYGYTF. The DNA of the CDR3 is TGTGCCAGCAGCAGCGATAACTATGGCTACACCTTC.

This clone occurred a few times. The chain employs TRBV7-3 and TRBJ2-1; 10 positions match TRBD2. CDR3 length equals 17 residues. V lost 0 bases, J lost 8 bases, and 10 bases stayed unmatched. In germline, CDR1 is SGHTA, CDR2 FQGTGA. Written as DNA, the CDR3 is TGTGCCAGCAGCTTAACCGGGCCAGCGGGGGGGCCCGATGAGCAGTTCTTC. This gives the protein CASSLTGPAGGPDEQFF.

The chain employs TRBV10-2 and TRBJ2-5; no clear D. Germline values: CDR1 WSHSY, CDR2 SAAADI. The CDR3 is made up of 12 amino acids. V gave up 4 bases and J gave up 7 bases, with 10 bases separating them. In DNA, the CDR3 is TGCGCCAGCAGTGTAGATCTGAGGACCCAGTACTTC. Translating gives CASSVDLRTQYF.

This clone was picked up a small number of times. The CDR3 coding sequence is TGCGCCAGCAGCTTGTTGGGGCCGGACGGTATCTACAATGAGCAGTTCTTC. Amino acids: CASSLLGPDGIYNEQFF. The chain uses TRBV5-1 and TRBJ2-1; possible D gene TRBD1, 5 bases. V was trimmed by 1 base and J by 3 bases, leaving 17 bases between them. This CDR3 contains 17 residues. Germline V lookup: CDR1 SGHRS, CDR2 YFSETQ.

In this sample, this clone turned up once. The gene calls are TRBV27 and TRBJ2-7; 8 nucleotides align to TRBD2. The CDR3 has 15 amino acids. V was pared by 8 bases and J by 3 bases, with 12 bases of the junction left unmatched. Per germline, CDR1 MNHEY and CDR2 SMNVEV (reference sequence). This chain's CDR3 is CASRALRGAFYEQYF. The CDR3 region has the DNA TGTGCCAGCCGGGCTTTGCGGGGGGCCTTCTACGAGCAGTACTTC.

This clone showed up just once. Other DNA variants within this sample encode the same CDR3. This chain uses TRBV6-1 with TRBJ1-4; perhaps TRBD1 as D (6 bases). CDR1 MNHNS and CDR2 SASEGT come from the germline V gene. Deletions cut 1 base from V and 5 bases from J, with 8 bases between. This CDR3 has 14 residues. The CDR3 sequence is CASSEGQGNEKLFF. The CDR3, as DNA: TGTGCCAGCAGTGAAGGGCAGGGGAATGAAAAACTGTTTTTT.

The V call is TRBV29-1, the J call TRBJ1-6; weak D call: TRBD1 (6 bases). The germline V gene encodes CDR1 SQVTM and CDR2 ANQGSEA. This CDR3 is built from 13 residues. Deletions cut 6 bases from V and 9 bases from J, with 15 bases between. The CDR3, as DNA: TGCAGCGTGGGGACATCAGCGGCTTCACCCCTCCACTTT. Protein sequence: CSVGTSAASPLHF.

This rearrangement joins TRBV15 to TRBJ2-1; 12 nucleotides align to TRBD1. Germline assignment: CDR1 LNHNV and CDR2 YYDKDF (reference sequence). The CDR3 contains 20 residues. V shed 1 base and J 8 bases; nucleotides not matched to a gene: 18. CDR3 region: CATSRGLTGTGGAGIDEQFF. In nucleotides, the CDR3 is TGTGCCACCAGCAGAGGGTTAACCGGGACAGGGGGCGCGGGTATAGATGAGCAGTTCTTC. Full variable domain (rest looked up from reference TRBV15 and TRBJ2-1): DAMVIQNPRYQVTQFGKPVTLSCSQTLNHNVMYWYQQKSSQAPKLLFHYYDKDFNNEADTPDNFQSRRPNTSFCFLDIRSPGLGDTAMYLCATSRGLTGTGGAGIDEQFFGPGTRLTVL.